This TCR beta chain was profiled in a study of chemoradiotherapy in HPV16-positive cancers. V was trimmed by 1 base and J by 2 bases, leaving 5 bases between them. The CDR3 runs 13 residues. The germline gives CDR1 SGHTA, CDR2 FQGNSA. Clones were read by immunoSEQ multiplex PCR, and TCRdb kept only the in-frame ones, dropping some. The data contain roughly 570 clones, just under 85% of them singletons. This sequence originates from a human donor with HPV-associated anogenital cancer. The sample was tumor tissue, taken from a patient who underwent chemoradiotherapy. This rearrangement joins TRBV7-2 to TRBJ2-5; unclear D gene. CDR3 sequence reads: CASSLELQETQYF. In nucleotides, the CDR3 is TGTGCCAGCAGCTTAGAACTACAAGAGACCCAGTACTTC.